These 14 T cell receptor beta chains came from one sample sequenced in a study of blood T cells in healthy people across ages. Through a sample-barcoded 5' primer and a J-beta primer mix, a second PCR was run for about 6 to 11 cycles. MiXCR, applied by TCRdb to the 5' RACE reads, yields one record per CDR3 protein. The repertoire includes roughly 800,000 distinct CDR3 sequences, around a quarter of them detected once, and roughly a tenth sits in the top ten. This sample was also put to use in a study of T cells of mothers and their children.

The sequenced material came from blood. These receptors were obtained from a boy aged 5-17 years in good health.

This clonotype turned up a few times. The genes are TRBV4-3 and TRBJ2-3, with 7 bases aligning to TRBD1. CDR1 is LGHNA, CDR2 YSLEER, per germline. The J segment lost 5 bases and the V segment lost 4 bases, leaving 9 bases of the junction unmatched. This CDR3 is built from 15 residues. The CDR3 coding sequence is TGCGCCAGCAGCCCCTTTGGGACAGTACAAGATACGCAGTATTTT. Its protein is CASSPFGTVQDTQYF.

As concerns this clonotype: One end of the junction fails to match germline, which may point to a read error. The chain combines TRBV11-2 with TRBJ2-2; D possibly corresponds to TRBD1 (6 bases). Germline loops: CDR1 SGHAT, CDR2 FQNNGV. This CDR3 spans 15 amino acids. The CDR3, as DNA: TGCGCCAGCAGCTTACTTATAGGGGGCACCGGGGAGCTGTTTTTT. Amino acids: CASSLLIGGTGELFF.

This clonotype has only a few counts. The rearrangement joins TRBV20-1 to TRBJ2-5; unclear D gene. TRBJ2-1 matches the DNA end more closely, so the J call is doubtful. The CDR3 sequence is 10 residues long. Germline V gives CDR1 DFQATT, CDR2 SNEGSKA (reference sequence). This CDR3 reads CSAAPNEQFF. The CDR3 coding sequence is TGCAGTGCCGCCCCCAATGAGCAGTTCTTC.

The sample holds a few counts of this clonotype. The chain links TRBV12-3 or TRBV12-4 to TRBJ2-7; D unresolved. Trimming took off 0 bases at V and 3 bases at J, with 9 bases between the two ends. This CDR3 spans 14 amino acids. For the CDR3, the DNA is TGTGCCAGCAGTTTAGCGCTTGGGCACTACGAGCAGTACTTC. Its protein product is CASSLALGHYEQYF.

The V gene is TRBV10-3, the J gene TRBJ2-3; TRBD2 agrees at 10 bases. CDR1 and CDR2 (germline): ENHRY, SYGVKD. The CDR3 runs 15 residues. Unmatched junction bases numbered 8, after V lost 10 bases and J lost 1 base. The CDR3 loop reads CATRRTSGGTDTQYF. As DNA, the CDR3 is TGTGCCACCAGGAGGACTAGCGGTGGCACAGATACGCAGTATTTT.

The chain couples TRBV6-6 to TRBJ2-1, with TRBD2 identical over 10 bases. Germline values: CDR1 MNHNY, CDR2 SVGAGI (reference sequence). J gave up 8 bases and V 4 bases, and 11 bases lay outside the gene matches. The CDR3 runs to 16 residues. As DNA, the CDR3 is TGTGCCAGCAGTTTCCCCGGGACTAGCGAAGGAGATGAGCAGTTCTTC. The encoded protein is CASSFPGTSEGDEQFF.

The rearrangement joins TRBV4-1 to TRBJ1-4; 7 bases are shared with TRBD1. The CDR3 covers 14 residues. The junction had 4 bases not matched to a gene; V was cut back by 3 bases and J by 6 bases. CDR1 MGHRA and CDR2 YSYEKL come from the germline V gene. This CDR3 is CASSQIDRDEKLFF. For the CDR3, the DNA is TGCGCCAGCAGCCAGATCGACAGGGATGAAAAACTGTTTTTT.

The sample holds a few counts of this clonotype. V usage is TRBV2 and J usage is TRBJ2-7; 9 positions match TRBD2. CDR1 is SNHLY, CDR2 FYNNEI, per germline. The CDR3 is made up of 14 amino acids. The trim removed 6 bases at V and 5 bases at J, leaving 8 bases unmatched. The CDR3 nucleotides are TGTGCCAGCAGGGGTAGCGGGAGAAGTAACGAGCAGTACTTC. It codes for CASRGSGRSNEQYF.

This clonotype was seen only a few times. CDR3 region: CASSFGGNTDTQYF. CDR3 bases: TGTGCCAGCAGTTTTGGCGGGAACACAGATACGCAGTATTTT. The chain carries TRBV12-3 or TRBV12-4 and TRBJ2-3, with D perhaps matching TRBD2 (6 bases). This CDR3 has 14 amino acids. Trimming cost V 3 bases and J 2 bases, with 9 bases left between them.

This clonotype was detected a few times. This CDR3 is CASSSAGGSRFYTF. CDR3 bases: TGTGCCAGCAGCTCCGCCGGGGGAAGTCGTTTTTACACCTTC. The genes are TRBV7-9 and TRBJ1-2, with D possibly TRBD1 on 5 matching bases. V was clipped by 4 bases and J by 11 bases, with 20 bases between them. Germline loops: CDR1 SEHNR, CDR2 FQNEAQ (reference sequence). The CDR3 is made up of 14 amino acids.

CDR3 bases: TGTGCCAGCATGGAAGGACCGGCCGGGGAGCAGTACTTC. Its translation: CASMEGPAGEQYF. The chain joins TRBV5-5 to TRBJ2-7; D remains ambiguous. The CDR3 runs 13 residues. Looked up from germline, CDR1 is SGHKS and CDR2 is YYEKEE (reference sequence). Trimming stripped 6 bases from V and 7 bases from J, with 17 bases between.

Notes on this clonotype: The CDR3 carries no conserved terminal phenylalanine or tryptophan, so it likely arises from a read error. This chain joins TRBV2 and TRBJ2-5, with TRBD1 as a possible D gene (6 bases). The end of the DNA is better explained by TRBJ2-7, so the J call may be wrong. The CDR3 contains 16 residues. CDR1 is SNHLY, CDR2 FYNNEI, per germline. The CDR3 is CASTHWVQGMGYEQYL. CDR3 nucleotide sequence: TGTGCCAGCACCCACTGGGTACAGGGTATGGGCTACGAGCAGTACCTC.

The V call is TRBV10-3, the J call TRBJ2-5; a possible D gene is TRBD1 (5 bases). The J call could be wrong; TRBJ2-7 is a better fit for the DNA end. Germline assignment: CDR1 ENHRY and CDR2 SYGVKD. This CDR3 is built from 14 residues. CDR3 DNA: TGTGCCATCAGTGACCCCAGGGTGGGCTACGAGCAGTACTTC. This encodes CAISDPRVGYEQYF.

The chain couples TRBV12-3 or TRBV12-4 to TRBJ2-7; D not certain. This CDR3 contains 14 residues. Trimming pared 6 bases from V and 0 bases from J, leaving 12 bases between. The CDR3 DNA sequence: TGTGCCAGCAGCTTACAATCGAGCTCCTACGAGCAGTACTTC. It yields the protein CASSLQSSSYEQYF.